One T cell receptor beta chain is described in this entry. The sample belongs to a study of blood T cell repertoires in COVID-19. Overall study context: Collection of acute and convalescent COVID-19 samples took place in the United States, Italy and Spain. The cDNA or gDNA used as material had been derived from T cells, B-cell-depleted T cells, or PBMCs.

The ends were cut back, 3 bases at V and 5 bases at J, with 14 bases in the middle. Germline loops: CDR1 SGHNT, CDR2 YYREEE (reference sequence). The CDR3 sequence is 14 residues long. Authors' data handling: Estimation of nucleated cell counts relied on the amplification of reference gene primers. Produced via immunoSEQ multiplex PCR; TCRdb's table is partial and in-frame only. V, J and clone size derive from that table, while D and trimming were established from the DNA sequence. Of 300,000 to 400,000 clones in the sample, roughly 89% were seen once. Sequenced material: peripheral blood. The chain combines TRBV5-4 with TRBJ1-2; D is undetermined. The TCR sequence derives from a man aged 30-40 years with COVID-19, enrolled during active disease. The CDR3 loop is CASSSLEGGYGYTF. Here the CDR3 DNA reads TGTGCCAGCAGCTCCTTGGAGGGAGGGTATGGCTACACCTTC. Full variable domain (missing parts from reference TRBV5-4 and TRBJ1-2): ETGVTQSPTHLIKTRGQQVTLRCSSQSGHNTVSWYQQALGQGPQFIFQYYREEENGRGNFPPRFSGLQFPNYSSELNVNALELDDSALYLCASSSLEGGYGYTFGSGTRLTVV.